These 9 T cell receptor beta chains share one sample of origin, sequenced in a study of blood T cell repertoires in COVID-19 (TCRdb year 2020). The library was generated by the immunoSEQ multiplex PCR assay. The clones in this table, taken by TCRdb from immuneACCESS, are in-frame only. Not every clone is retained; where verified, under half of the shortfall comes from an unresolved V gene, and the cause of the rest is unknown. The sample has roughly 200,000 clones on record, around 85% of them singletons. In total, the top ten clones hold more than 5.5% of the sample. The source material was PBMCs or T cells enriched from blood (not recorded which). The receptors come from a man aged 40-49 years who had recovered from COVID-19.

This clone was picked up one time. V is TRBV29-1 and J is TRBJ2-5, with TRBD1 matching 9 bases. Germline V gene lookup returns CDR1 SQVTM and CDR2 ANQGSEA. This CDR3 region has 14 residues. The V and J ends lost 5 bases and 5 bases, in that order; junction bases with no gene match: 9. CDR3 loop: CSVSTGGARETQYF. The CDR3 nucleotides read TGCAGCGTTTCCACAGGGGGCGCACGGGAGACCCAGTACTTC.

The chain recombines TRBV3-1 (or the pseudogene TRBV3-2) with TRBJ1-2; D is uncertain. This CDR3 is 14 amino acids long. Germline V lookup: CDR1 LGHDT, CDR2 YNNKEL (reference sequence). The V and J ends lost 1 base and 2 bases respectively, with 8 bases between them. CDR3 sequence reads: CASSQADLNYGYTF. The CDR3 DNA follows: TGTGCCAGCAGCCAAGCAGACTTAAACTATGGCTACACCTTC.

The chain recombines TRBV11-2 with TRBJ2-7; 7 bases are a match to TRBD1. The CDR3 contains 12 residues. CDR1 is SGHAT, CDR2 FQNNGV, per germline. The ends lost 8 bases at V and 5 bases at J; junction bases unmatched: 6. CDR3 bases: TGTGCCAGCGGGTCAAGGGGGCACGAGCAGTACTTC. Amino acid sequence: CASGSRGHEQYF.

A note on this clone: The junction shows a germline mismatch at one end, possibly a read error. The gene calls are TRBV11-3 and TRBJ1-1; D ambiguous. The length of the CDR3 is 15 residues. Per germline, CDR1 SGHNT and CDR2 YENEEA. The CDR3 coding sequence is TGTGCCAGCAGCCCGGACGGAGGAGTGAAGACTGAAGCTTTCTTT. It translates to CASSPDGGVKTEAFF.

For the CDR3, the DNA is TGTGCCACCAGCAGAGATGTCGTCACTGAAGCTTTCTTT. Translated, it gives CATSRDVVTEAFF. J is TRBJ1-1 and V is TRBV15; D is unclear. Deletions cut 0 bases from V and 4 bases from J, with 6 bases between. Germline V lookup: CDR1 LNHNV, CDR2 YYDKDF (reference sequence). The CDR3 runs to 13 residues.

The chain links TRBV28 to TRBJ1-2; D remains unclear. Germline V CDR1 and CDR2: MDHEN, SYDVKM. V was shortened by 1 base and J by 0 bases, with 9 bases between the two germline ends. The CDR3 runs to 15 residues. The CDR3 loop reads CASSLLRAANYGYTF. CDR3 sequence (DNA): TGTGCCAGCAGTTTATTGAGGGCAGCTAACTATGGCTACACCTTC.

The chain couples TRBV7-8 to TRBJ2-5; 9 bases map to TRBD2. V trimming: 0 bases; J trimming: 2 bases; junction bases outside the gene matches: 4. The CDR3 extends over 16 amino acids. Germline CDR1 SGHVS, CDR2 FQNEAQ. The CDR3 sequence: CASSLAGLAGQETQYF. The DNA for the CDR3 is TGTGCCAGCAGCTTAGCGGGGCTAGCGGGGCAAGAGACCCAGTACTTC.

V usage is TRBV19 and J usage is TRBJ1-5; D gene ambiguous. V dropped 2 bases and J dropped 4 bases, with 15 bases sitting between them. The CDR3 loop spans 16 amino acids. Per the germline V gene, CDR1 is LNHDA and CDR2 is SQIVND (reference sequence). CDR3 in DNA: TGTGCCAGTAGTATAATTACTTGGTCGGAGAATCAGCCCCAGCATTTT. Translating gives CASSIITWSENQPQHF.

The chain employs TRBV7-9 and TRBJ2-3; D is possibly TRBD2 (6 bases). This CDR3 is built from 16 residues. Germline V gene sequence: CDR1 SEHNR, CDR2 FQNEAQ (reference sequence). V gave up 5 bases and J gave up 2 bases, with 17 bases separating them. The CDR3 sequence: CASSMTTSFSTDTQYF. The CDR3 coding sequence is TGTGCCAGCAGCATGACGACTAGTTTCTCCACAGATACGCAGTATTTT.